The clone carrying this T cell receptor (beta chain) is medium-sized in the sample. The target antigen is unknown. TCR cDNA molecules each carried a unique molecular identifier. One entry per CDR3 protein results from TCRdb running MiXCR on the 5' RACE reads. Of fewer than 20,000 distinct CDR3 sequences in the sample, about 19% are singletons; the top ten hold around 15%. The sample originates from a study of spatial heterogeneity in lung cancer. The study, taken as a whole, reports: Circulating ubiquitous expanded tumor TCRs were observed more frequently at resection than at follow-up.

The time point here: sample taken at primary tumor resection. Whole RNA, isolated from tumor, nontumor lung or frozen PBMC, was sequenced without prior sorting. The sample consisted of PBMCs, taken at surgery. The TCR comes from a male donor with early-stage non-small cell lung cancer.

CDR3 residues: CASSLLYTGELFF. The CDR3 nucleotides are TGTGCCAGCAGCCTTTTATACACCGGGGAGCTGTTTTTT. The chain carries TRBV12-3 or TRBV12-4 and TRBJ2-2, with D unresolved. CDR3 size: 13 residues. Trimming shortened V by 6 bases and J by 3 bases, and 8 bases separated the two germline ends.